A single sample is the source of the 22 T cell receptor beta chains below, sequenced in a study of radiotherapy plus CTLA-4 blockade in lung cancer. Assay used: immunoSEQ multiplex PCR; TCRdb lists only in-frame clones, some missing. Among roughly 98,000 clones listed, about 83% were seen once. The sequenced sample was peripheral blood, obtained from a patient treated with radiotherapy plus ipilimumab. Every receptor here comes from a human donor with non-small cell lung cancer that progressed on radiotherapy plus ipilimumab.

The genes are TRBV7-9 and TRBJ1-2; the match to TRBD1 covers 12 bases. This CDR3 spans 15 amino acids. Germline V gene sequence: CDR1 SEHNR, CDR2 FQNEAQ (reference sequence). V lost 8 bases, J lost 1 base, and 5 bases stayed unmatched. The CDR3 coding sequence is TGTGCCAGCCGGGACAGGGGGCTCAGTAACTATGGCTACACCTTC. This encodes CASRDRGLSNYGYTF.

The CDR3 region is CASSPFPGLINTEAFF. The CDR3 DNA is TGTGCCAGTAGTCCCTTCCCGGGCCTCATAAACACTGAAGCTTTCTTT. The chain couples TRBV19 to TRBJ1-1; D is uncertain. Germline CDR1 and CDR2: LNHDA and SQIVND (reference sequence). CDR3 length equals 16 residues. V lost 5 bases and J lost 2, with 18 bases in between. The full variable domain, rest sourced from reference TRBV19 and TRBJ1-1, is DGGITQSPKYLFRKEGQNVTLSCEQNLNHDAMYWYRQDPGQGLRLIYYSQIVNDFQKGDIAEGYSVSREKKESFPLTVTSAQKNPTAFYLCASSPFPGLINTEAFFGQGTRLTVV.

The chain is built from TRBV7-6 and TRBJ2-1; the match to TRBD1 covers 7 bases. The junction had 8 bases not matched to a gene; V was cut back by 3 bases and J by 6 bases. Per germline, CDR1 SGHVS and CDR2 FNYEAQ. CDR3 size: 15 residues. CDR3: CASSFFGTVVNEQFF. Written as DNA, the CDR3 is TGTGCCAGCAGCTTCTTCGGGACAGTTGTCAATGAGCAGTTCTTC.

The CDR3 DNA reads as TGTGCCAGTAGTACCGACACTGAAGCTTTCTTT. It is translated as CASSTDTEAFF. This chain connects TRBV19 to TRBJ1-1; D gene unclear. Germline V gene lookup returns CDR1 LNHDA and CDR2 SQIVND (reference sequence). This CDR3 has 11 amino acids. V shed 4 bases and J shed 3 bases, with 3 bases lying between them. The whole variable domain, remainder taken from reference TRBV19 and TRBJ1-1, is DGGITQSPKYLFRKEGQNVTLSCEQNLNHDAMYWYRQDPGQGLRLIYYSQIVNDFQKGDIAEGYSVSREKKESFPLTVTSAQKNPTAFYLCASSTDTEAFFGQGTRLTVV.

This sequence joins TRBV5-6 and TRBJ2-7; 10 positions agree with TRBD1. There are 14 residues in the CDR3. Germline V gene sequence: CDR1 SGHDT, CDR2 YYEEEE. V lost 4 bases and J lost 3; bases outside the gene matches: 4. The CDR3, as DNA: TGTGCCAGCAGCCCTCGGACAGGGGGCTACGAGCAGTACTTC. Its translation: CASSPRTGGYEQYF.

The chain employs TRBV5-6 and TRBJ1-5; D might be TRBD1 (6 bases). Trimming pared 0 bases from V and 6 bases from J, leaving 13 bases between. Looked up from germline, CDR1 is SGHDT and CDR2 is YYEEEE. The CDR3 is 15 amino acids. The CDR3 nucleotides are TGTGCCAGCAGCTTGGCCACGGGGGGCGGTCAGCCCCAGCATTTT. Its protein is CASSLATGGGQPQHF.

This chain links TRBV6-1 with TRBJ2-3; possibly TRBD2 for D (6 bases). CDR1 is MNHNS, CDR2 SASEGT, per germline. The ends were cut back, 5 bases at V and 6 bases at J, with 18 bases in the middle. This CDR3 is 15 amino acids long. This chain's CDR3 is CASSHREYGMDTQYF. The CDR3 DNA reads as TGTGCCAGCAGTCACCGGGAGTACGGTATGGATACGCAGTATTTT.

The CDR3 reads CASSLSSTTLNSPLHF. CDR3 nucleotide sequence: TGTGCCAGCAGCCTTTCCAGCACGACCCTGAATTCACCCCTCCACTTT. The genes are TRBV7-2 and TRBJ1-6; D ambiguous. Trimming stripped 5 bases from V and 7 bases from J, with 18 bases between. Germline V gene sequence: CDR1 SGHTA, CDR2 FQGNSA. CDR3 length: 16 amino acids.

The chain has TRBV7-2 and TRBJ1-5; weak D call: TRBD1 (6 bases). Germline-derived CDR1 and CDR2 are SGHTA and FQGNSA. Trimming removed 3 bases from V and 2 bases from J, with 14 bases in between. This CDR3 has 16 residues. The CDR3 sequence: CASSLHRESGNQPQHF. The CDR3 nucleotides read TGTGCCAGCAGCTTGCACAGGGAATCGGGCAATCAGCCCCAGCATTTT.

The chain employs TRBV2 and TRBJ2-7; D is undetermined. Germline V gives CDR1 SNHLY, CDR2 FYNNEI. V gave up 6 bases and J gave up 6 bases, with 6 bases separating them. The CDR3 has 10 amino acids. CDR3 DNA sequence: TGTGCCAGCAGGCTTTTCGAGCAGTACTTC. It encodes CASRLFEQYF.

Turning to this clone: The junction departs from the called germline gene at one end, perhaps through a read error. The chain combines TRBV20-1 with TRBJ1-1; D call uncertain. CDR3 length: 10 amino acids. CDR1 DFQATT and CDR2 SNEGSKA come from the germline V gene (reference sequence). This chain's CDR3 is CSARVQTLGF. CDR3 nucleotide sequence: TGCAGTGCTAGAGTCCAGACCCTCGGCTTT.

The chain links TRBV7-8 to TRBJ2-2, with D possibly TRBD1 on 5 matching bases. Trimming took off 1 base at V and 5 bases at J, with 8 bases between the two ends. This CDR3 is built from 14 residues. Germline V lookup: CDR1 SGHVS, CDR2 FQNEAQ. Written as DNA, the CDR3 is TGTGCCAGCAGCTTAGGGCAGGGAACCGGGGAGCTGTTTTTT. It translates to CASSLGQGTGELFF.

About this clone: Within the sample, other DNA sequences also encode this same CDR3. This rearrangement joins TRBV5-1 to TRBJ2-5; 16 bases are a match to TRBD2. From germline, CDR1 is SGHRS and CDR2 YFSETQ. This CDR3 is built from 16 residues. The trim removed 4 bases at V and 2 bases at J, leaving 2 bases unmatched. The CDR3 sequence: CASSPGLAGGQETQYF. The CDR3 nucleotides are TGCGCCAGCAGCCCGGGACTAGCGGGAGGGCAAGAGACCCAGTACTTC.

The CDR3 spells CASSRDSPGVNTQYF. CDR3 coding DNA: TGTGCCAGCAGCCGCGACAGCCCAGGGGTAAATACGCAGTATTTT. J is TRBJ2-3 and V is TRBV9; weak D call: TRBD1 (6 bases). Trimming cost V 4 bases and J 7 bases, with 19 bases left between them. The CDR3 is 15 residues long. Germline V CDR1 and CDR2: SGDLS, YYNGEE.

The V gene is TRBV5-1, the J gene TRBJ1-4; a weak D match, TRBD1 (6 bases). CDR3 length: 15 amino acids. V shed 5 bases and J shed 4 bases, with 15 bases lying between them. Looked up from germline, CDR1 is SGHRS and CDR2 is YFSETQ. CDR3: CASSTGAGGNEKLFF. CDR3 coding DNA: TGCGCCAGCAGTACGGGGGCAGGTGGTAATGAAAAACTGTTTTTT.

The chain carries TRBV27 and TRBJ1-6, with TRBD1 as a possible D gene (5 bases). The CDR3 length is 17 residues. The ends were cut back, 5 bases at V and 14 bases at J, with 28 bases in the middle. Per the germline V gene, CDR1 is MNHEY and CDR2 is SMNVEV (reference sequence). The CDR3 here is CASSSTPRGPFMTALHF. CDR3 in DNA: TGTGCCAGCAGTAGCACCCCTCGGGGACCGTTCATGACGGCCCTCCACTTT.

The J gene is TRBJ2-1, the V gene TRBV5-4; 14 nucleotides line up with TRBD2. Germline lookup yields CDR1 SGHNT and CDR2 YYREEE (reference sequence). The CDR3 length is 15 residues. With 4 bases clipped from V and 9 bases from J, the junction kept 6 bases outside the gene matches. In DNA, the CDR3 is TGTGCCAGCAGCCCGGGACTAGCGGGAGTGGGTGAGCAGTTCTTC. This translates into CASSPGLAGVGEQFF.

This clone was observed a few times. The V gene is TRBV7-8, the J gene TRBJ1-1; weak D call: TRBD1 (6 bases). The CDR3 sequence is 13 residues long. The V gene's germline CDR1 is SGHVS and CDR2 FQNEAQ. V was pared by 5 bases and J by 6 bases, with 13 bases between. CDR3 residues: CASSRGRGAEAFF. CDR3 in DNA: TGTGCCAGCAGCCGGGGGCGCGGAGCTGAAGCTTTCTTT.

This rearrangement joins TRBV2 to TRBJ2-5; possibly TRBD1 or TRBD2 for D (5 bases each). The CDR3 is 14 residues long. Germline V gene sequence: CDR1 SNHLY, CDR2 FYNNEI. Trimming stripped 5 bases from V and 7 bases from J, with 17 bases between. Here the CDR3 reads CASSTGTQVGTQYF. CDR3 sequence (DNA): TGTGCCAGCAGTACCGGGACCCAAGTAGGGACCCAGTACTTC.

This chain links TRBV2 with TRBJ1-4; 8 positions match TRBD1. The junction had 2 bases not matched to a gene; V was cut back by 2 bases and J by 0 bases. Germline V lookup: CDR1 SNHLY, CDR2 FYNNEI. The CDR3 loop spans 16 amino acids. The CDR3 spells CASSERGQATNEKLFF. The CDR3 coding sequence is TGTGCCAGCAGTGAAAGGGGACAGGCAACTAATGAAAAACTGTTTTTT.

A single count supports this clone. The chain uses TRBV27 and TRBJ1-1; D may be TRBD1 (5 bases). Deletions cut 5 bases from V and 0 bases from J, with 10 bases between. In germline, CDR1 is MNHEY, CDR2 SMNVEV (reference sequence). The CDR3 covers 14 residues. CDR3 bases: TGTGCCAGCAGTCCCGGGGGTCTGAACACTGAAGCTTTCTTT. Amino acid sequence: CASSPGGLNTEAFF.

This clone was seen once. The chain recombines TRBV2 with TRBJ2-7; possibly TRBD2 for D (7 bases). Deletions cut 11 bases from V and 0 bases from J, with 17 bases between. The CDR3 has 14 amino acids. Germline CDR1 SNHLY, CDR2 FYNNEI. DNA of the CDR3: TGTGCCTCCCAAATGGGGGGGCACTCCTACGAGCAGTACTTC. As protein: CASQMGGHSYEQYF.